This T cell receptor (beta chain) stems from a study of T cell repertoires in cytomegalovirus infection. Notes on the study in general: Dominating the ex vivo response were HLA-C-restricted CMV-specific TCR beta clonotypes. CMV carriers with the relevant HLA were identified by cumulative public TCR beta family frequency.

Each CDR3 protein is one row after TCRdb ran MiXCR on the reads. Here the sample spans hundreds of thousands of distinct CDR3 sequences, roughly 17% being singletons. The CDR3 loop spans 10 amino acids. V was trimmed by 10 bases and J by 9 bases, leaving 11 bases between them. Germline CDR1 reads SGHDT; CDR2 reads YYEEEE. This clonotype was detected only a few times. Its antigen is unknown. The receptor comes from a human donor in good health (CMV status not recorded). Some clones in this sample may be carry-over from other donors' samples. V and J are TRBV5-6 and TRBJ1-5; TRBD1 might be the D (5 bases). What was sequenced was PBMCs. The CDR3 here is CAPSGRPQHF. CDR3 coding DNA: TGTGCCCCTTCAGGGAGGCCCCAGCATTTT.